Listed here are 28 T cell receptor beta chains from one sample, sequenced in a study of identical twins. TCRdb re-derived calls from the 5' RACE reads in MiXCR, one entry per CDR3 protein. This table has approximately 550,000 distinct CDR3 sequences, approximately 20% appearing once. The same specimen was also included in a second study, on yellow fever vaccine responses in identical twins.

The source material was CD4+ T cells sorted from blood. Source of these receptors: a woman aged 18-35 years in good health.

This sequence joins TRBV24-1 and TRBJ2-3, with a tentative D call TRBD2 (6 bases). V lost 4 bases, J lost 1 base, and 14 bases lay in between. Germline V gene data show CDR1 as KGHDR and CDR2 as SFDVKD. This CDR3 is built from 16 residues. The chain's CDR3 is CATSEGSGVGTDTQYF. As DNA, the CDR3 is TGTGCCACCAGTGAAGGGTCGGGAGTCGGCACAGATACGCAGTATTTT.

The rearrangement joins TRBV10-3 to TRBJ2-3; weak D call: TRBD1 (5 bases). Deletions cut 8 bases from V and 0 bases from J, with 15 bases between. CDR1 is ENHRY, CDR2 SYGVKD, per germline. CDR3 length equals 15 residues. The CDR3 loop is CAIGTRETSTDTQYF. The DNA for the CDR3 is TGTGCCATCGGCACCAGGGAAACTAGCACAGATACGCAGTATTTT.

This clonotype was counted only a few times. This chain links TRBV20-1 with TRBJ2-3; 10 bases align to TRBD2. This CDR3 comprises 15 residues. The germline V gene encodes CDR1 DFQATT and CDR2 SNEGSKA (reference sequence). Trimming at V came to 6 bases and at J to 6 bases, leaving 12 bases not matched to a gene. The CDR3 sequence is CSARMAGLAYDTQYF. CDR3 bases: TGCAGTGCCCGAATGGCGGGACTAGCGTATGATACGCAGTATTTT.

The sample holds a few counts of this clonotype. The chain carries TRBV20-1 and TRBJ1-1, with TRBD1 as a possible D gene (5 bases). V was cut by 1 base and J by 7 bases, with 13 bases left in between. The CDR3 extends over 13 amino acids. Germline assignment: CDR1 DFQATT and CDR2 SNEGSKA (reference sequence). This chain's CDR3 is CSARGDGGNEAFF. CDR3 coding DNA: TGCAGTGCTAGAGGTGATGGGGGGAATGAAGCTTTCTTT.

The J gene is TRBJ1-1, the V gene TRBV3-1; D gene ambiguous. With 4 bases removed from V and 4 bases from J, the gap between germline ends came to 13 bases. The CDR3 sequence is 14 residues long. CDR1 is LGHDT and CDR2 is YNNKEL in the germline V gene (reference sequence). The CDR3 DNA reads as TGTGCCAGCAGCCCGGAGCTCGAGGGCACTGAAGCTTTCTTT. This gives the protein CASSPELEGTEAFF.

This clonotype showed up just a few times. The chain joins TRBV6-4 to TRBJ2-3; 16 bases agree with TRBD2. The CDR3 has 17 residues. The trim removed 3 bases at V and 2 bases at J, leaving 2 bases unmatched. Germline V gene lookup returns CDR1 MRHNA and CDR2 SNTAGT. CDR3 in DNA: TGTGCCAGCAGTGAGGGGACTAGCGGGAGGGCCACAGATACGCAGTATTTT. It specifies CASSEGTSGRATDTQYF.

This clonotype turned up a few times. The chain couples TRBV12-3 or TRBV12-4 to TRBJ2-5; D unclear. The CDR3 runs 15 residues. Trimming cost V 4 bases and J 4 bases, with 16 bases left between them. CDR3 DNA: TGTGCCAGCAGTTATATATCGGGCCTGTCAGAGACCCAGTACTTC. Its translation: CASSYISGLSETQYF.

This clonotype occurred many times. This rearrangement joins TRBV20-1 to TRBJ2-7; 7 bases map to TRBD2. Germline CDR1 and CDR2: DFQATT and SNEGSKA (reference sequence). The junction had 12 bases not matched to a gene; V was cut back by 6 bases and J by 7 bases. The CDR3 is made up of 13 amino acids. The CDR3 is CSAIEGGVLEQYV. CDR3 coding DNA: TGCAGTGCGATCGAGGGAGGGGTACTAGAGCAGTACGTC.

The rearrangement links TRBV5-1 to TRBJ2-3, with D possibly TRBD2 on 6 matching bases. Trimming removed 2 bases from V and 2 bases from J, with 12 bases in between. The CDR3 is made up of 15 amino acids. CDR1 is SGHRS and CDR2 is YFSETQ in the germline V gene. The CDR3 here is CASSLGADYTDTQYF. The CDR3 DNA follows: TGCGCCAGCAGCTTAGGAGCGGACTACACAGATACGCAGTATTTT.

The chain carries TRBV27 and TRBJ1-2, with D perhaps TRBD1 (6 bases). Germline V CDR1 and CDR2: MNHEY, SMNVEV (reference sequence). The V end lost 6 bases, the J end lost 9 bases, and 20 bases lay between the germline ends. This CDR3 has 14 residues. The CDR3 nucleotides read TGTGCCAGCAGGCTCCGGACAGACACGGATCGCTACACCTTC. Translating it yields CASRLRTDTDRYTF.

This clonotype was detected only a few times. The V gene is TRBV5-1, the J gene TRBJ1-1; D is unclear. Germline V gene sequence: CDR1 SGHRS, CDR2 YFSETQ. The germline V and J ends were trimmed by 1 base and 1 base, with 5 bases remaining between them. There are 13 residues in the CDR3. CDR3 amino acids: CASSLMSNTEAFF. DNA for the CDR3: TGCGCCAGCAGCTTGATGTCGAACACTGAAGCTTTCTTT.

The chain uses TRBV7-2 and TRBJ2-7; TRBD1 or TRBD2 may be the D gene (6 bases each). CDR3 size: 13 residues. V lost 5 bases to trimming and J lost 3 bases, with 11 bases between them. The germline gives CDR1 SGHTA, CDR2 FQGNSA. The DNA for the CDR3 is TGTGCCAGCAGCCGGAGGGGGGTCTACGAGCAGTACTTC. It codes for CASSRRGVYEQYF. The variable domain in full, with the rest retrieved from reference TRBV7-2 and TRBJ2-7, is GAGVSQSPSNKVTEKGKDVELRCDPISGHTALYWYRQSLGQGLEFLIYFQGNSAPDKSGLPSDRFSAERTGGSVSTLTIQRTQQEDSAVYLCASSRRGVYEQYFGPGTRLTVT.

The genes are TRBV5-4 and TRBJ2-5; 9 bases align to TRBD1. The CDR3 consists of 15 residues. V was pared by 4 bases and J by 5 bases, with 9 bases of the junction left unmatched. From germline, CDR1 is SGHNT and CDR2 YYREEE (reference sequence). The CDR3 spells CASSTWDRERETQYF. DNA for the CDR3: TGTGCCAGCAGCACCTGGGACAGGGAGAGGGAGACCCAGTACTTC.

This chain connects TRBV15 to TRBJ2-3; D gene unclear. CDR1 is LNHNV, CDR2 YYDKDF, per germline (reference sequence). The length of the CDR3 is 15 residues. Deletions cut 0 bases from V and 3 bases from J, with 10 bases between. CDR3: CATSRDGLTTDTQYF. CDR3 coding DNA: TGTGCCACCAGCAGAGATGGCTTGACAACAGATACGCAGTATTTT.

This clonotype was picked up a small number of times. The chain recombines TRBV27 with TRBJ2-7; 8 bases map to TRBD1. V gave up 3 bases and J gave up 1 base; unmatched junction bases: 8. This CDR3 is built from 16 residues. The germline V gene encodes CDR1 MNHEY and CDR2 SMNVEV (reference sequence). CDR3 amino acids: CASSLATTGESYEQYV. CDR3 nucleotides: TGTGCCAGCAGTTTGGCCACGACAGGGGAGTCCTACGAGCAGTACGTC.

This clonotype was recorded at least ten times. The chain employs TRBV10-3 and TRBJ2-1; D call uncertain. The CDR3 consists of 13 residues. The germline gives CDR1 ENHRY, CDR2 SYGVKD. Trimming pared 3 bases from V and 5 bases from J, leaving 8 bases between. The CDR3 sequence: CAISDGNNNEQFF. DNA for the CDR3: TGTGCCATCAGTGATGGCAACAACAATGAGCAGTTCTTC.

V gene TRBV5-1 combines with J gene TRBJ2-3; D is unclear. The length of the CDR3 is 15 residues. The V end lost 2 bases, the J end lost 0 bases, and 10 bases lay between the germline ends. Germline V lookup: CDR1 SGHRS, CDR2 YFSETQ. The CDR3 spells CASSFGTQSTDTQYF. The CDR3 nucleotides read TGCGCCAGCAGCTTCGGCACGCAAAGCACAGATACGCAGTATTTT.

The chain combines TRBV12-3 or TRBV12-4 with TRBJ1-2; 7 bases align to TRBD1. The CDR3 length is 14 residues. Losses at the gene ends were 4 bases for V and 5 bases for J; bases not matched to a gene: 7. The CDR3 DNA reads as TGTGCCAGCAGTTGGCGACAGGGCGGTTATGGCTACACCTTC. It specifies CASSWRQGGYGYTF.

The chain has TRBV6-4 and TRBJ2-3; D perhaps matches TRBD2 (6 bases). Germline V lookup: CDR1 MRHNA, CDR2 SNTAGT. This CDR3 spans 15 amino acids. Trimming removed 5 bases from V and 0 bases from J, with 12 bases in between. CDR3 coding DNA: TGTGCCAGCAGTTCCAGCGGGTTCAGCACAGATACGCAGTATTTT. Amino acid sequence: CASSSSGFSTDTQYF.

This clonotype has just a few counts. DNA for the CDR3: TGTGCCACCGAAGGTTCTAGCGGGATGAGATCGGAGACCCAGTACTTC. Translating gives CATEGSSGMRSETQYF. The chain is built from TRBV24-1 and TRBJ2-5; 9 positions match TRBD2. V dropped 9 bases and J dropped 5; count of bases not matched to a gene: 15. The CDR3 extends over 16 amino acids. Germline V CDR1 and CDR2: KGHDR, SFDVKD.

The chain combines TRBV24-1 with TRBJ2-1; 8 bases map to TRBD2. With V trimmed by 4 bases and J by 2 bases, 6 bases remained unmatched. The CDR3 spans 16 residues. CDR1 and CDR2 (germline): KGHDR, SFDVKD. The chain's CDR3 is CATSDSPGLAYNEQFF. CDR3 sequence (DNA): TGTGCCACCAGTGACTCCCCGGGACTAGCCTACAATGAGCAGTTCTTC.

This clonotype was detected a few times. CDR3 in DNA: TGCGCCAGCAGCTCGGACAGGGGGACAGATACGCAGTATTTT. This translates into CASSSDRGTDTQYF. The chain is built from TRBV5-1 and TRBJ2-3; 10 bases are a match to TRBD1. Germline V gene lookup returns CDR1 SGHRS and CDR2 YFSETQ. J gave up 3 bases and V 3 bases, and 1 base lay outside the gene matches. This CDR3 is built from 14 residues.

This clonotype was counted a few times. The chain uses TRBV20-1 and TRBJ2-3; a possible D gene is TRBD2 (5 bases). There are 15 residues in the CDR3. Per germline, CDR1 DFQATT and CDR2 SNEGSKA (reference sequence). Deletions cut 5 bases from V and 6 bases from J, with 21 bases between. CDR3 sequence: CSALEADILADTQYF. The CDR3 coding sequence is TGCAGTGCTCTGGAGGCCGATATTTTAGCGGATACGCAGTATTTT.

A remark on this clonotype: An end of the junction differs from the germline gene, which may be a read error. The chain uses TRBV18 and TRBJ1-3; D ambiguous. The CDR3 has 16 amino acids. Germline V lookup: CDR1 KGHSH, CDR2 LQKENI. CDR3: CASSPSSPESGNTTYF. CDR3 DNA: TGTGCCAGCTCACCAAGTTCGCCAGAATCTGGAAACACCACATATTTT. Full variable domain (remainder filled in from reference TRBV18 and TRBJ1-3): NAGVMQNPRHLVRRRGQEARLRCSPMKGHSHVYWYRQLPEEGLKFMVYLQKENIIDESGMPKERFSAEFPKEGPSILRIQQVVRGDSAAYFCASSPSSPESGNTTYFGEGSWLTVV.

This clonotype was counted between two and nine times. The DNA for the CDR3 is TGTGCCAGCAGCACCCACCTAGCGGCCAGCTCCTACAATGAGCAGTTCTTC. It yields the protein CASSTHLAASSYNEQFF. The chain carries TRBV4-2 and TRBJ2-1, with 7 bases identical to TRBD2. The germline V gene has CDR1 LGHNA and CDR2 YNFKEQ. The CDR3 length is 17 residues. J lost 0 bases, V lost 5 bases, and 10 bases had no gene match.

This clonotype was seen more than once but under ten times. This chain joins TRBV2 and TRBJ2-1; 8 bases fit TRBD2. This CDR3 comprises 13 residues. The ends lost 8 bases at V and 4 bases at J; junction bases unmatched: 4. Germline CDR1 SNHLY, CDR2 FYNNEI. CDR3 DNA sequence: TGTGCCAGCGATACTAGCGGATACAATGAGCAGTTCTTC. This translates into CASDTSGYNEQFF. Full variable domain (remainder filled in from reference TRBV2 and TRBJ2-1): EPEVTQTPSHQVTQMGQEVILRCVPISNHLYFYWYRQILGQKVEFLVSFYNNEISEKSEIFDDQFSVERPDGSNFTLKIRSTKLEDSAMYFCASDTSGYNEQFFGPGTRLTVL.

This clonotype was seen only a few times. This chain connects TRBV18 to TRBJ2-7; 11 bases line up with TRBD2. J gave up 2 bases and V 3 bases, and 6 bases lay outside the gene matches. This CDR3 is 16 amino acids long. Germline values: CDR1 KGHSH, CDR2 LQKENI. CDR3 loop: CASSPQTSGDPYEQYF. The CDR3 DNA reads TGTGCCAGCTCACCCCAGACTAGCGGGGACCCCTACGAGCAGTACTTC. The variable domain in full, with the rest retrieved from reference TRBV18 and TRBJ2-7, is NAGVMQNPRHLVRRRGQEARLRCSPMKGHSHVYWYRQLPEEGLKFMVYLQKENIIDESGMPKERFSAEFPKEGPSILRIQQVVRGDSAAYFCASSPQTSGDPYEQYFGPGTRLTVT.

This clonotype occurred many times. In DNA form, the CDR3 reads TGTGCCAGCAGGCCGGGACTAGCGATAAATGAGCAGTTCTTC. Its translation is CASRPGLAINEQFF. This chain joins TRBV12-3 or TRBV12-4 and TRBJ2-1; 10 positions agree with TRBD2. The V gene end was trimmed by 6 bases and the J gene end by 7 bases; junction bases not matched to a gene: 6. The CDR3 totals 14 residues.